The next 19 T cell receptor beta chains were all read from a single sample in a study of CD8 T cells in Susac syndrome. Reverse transcription of about 0.5 to 1 ug RNA was performed with random hexamers. Using its own MiXCR run on the immunoSEQ multiplex PCR reads, TCRdb lists one record per CDR3 protein. Of about 53,000 distinct CDR3 sequences listed, around 93% were seen once; the top ten hold 0.75%. Specimen: CD8+ T cells from PBMCs. These receptors all come from a human donor with Susac syndrome.

The chain recombines TRBV20-1 with TRBJ2-7; D might be TRBD2 (6 bases). V was clipped by 6 bases and J by 2 bases, with 11 bases between them. The V gene's germline CDR1 is DFQATT and CDR2 SNEGSKA (reference sequence). CDR3 size: 12 residues. For the CDR3, the DNA is TGCAGTGCAATGGCGGGAACCTACGAGCAGTACTTC. Translating gives CSAMAGTYEQYF.

The CDR3 nucleotides read TGCGCCAGCAGACCTGCCCAGACTAGCGGTTACCAAGAGACCCAGTACTTC. It is translated as CASRPAQTSGYQETQYF. The V and J genes are TRBV5-1 and TRBJ2-5, with 9 bases matching TRBD2. Germline CDR1 is SGHRS and CDR2 is YFSETQ. This CDR3 contains 17 residues. The V segment lost 5 bases and the J segment 0 bases; nucleotides outside the gene matches: 11.

The chain recombines TRBV7-9 with TRBJ2-7; 9 bases line up with TRBD2. In germline, CDR1 is SEHNR, CDR2 FQNEAQ (reference sequence). The J segment lost 3 bases and the V segment lost 0 bases, leaving 6 bases of the junction unmatched. CDR3 length: 16 amino acids. The CDR3 loop reads CASSLAGAGGHYEQYF. CDR3 bases: TGTGCCAGCAGCTTAGCAGGAGCGGGGGGCCACTACGAGCAGTACTTC.

The chain carries TRBV9 and TRBJ1-3, with unresolved D. The CDR3 is 15 residues long. Germline V lookup: CDR1 SGDLS, CDR2 YYNGEE. V lost 3 bases, J lost 0 bases, and 10 bases lay in between. In DNA form, the CDR3 reads TGTGCCAGCAGCGCCGCCGGGAGCTCTGGAAACACCATATATTTT. Protein: CASSAAGSSGNTIYF. The complete variable domain, with remaining parts taken from reference TRBV9 and TRBJ1-3, reads DSGVTQTPKHLITATGQRVTLRCSPRSGDLSVYWYQQSLDQGLQFLIQYYNGEERAKGNILERFSAQQFPDLHSELNLSSLELGDSALYFCASSAAGSSGNTIYFGEGSWLTVV.

V and J are TRBV29-1 and TRBJ1-3; D ambiguous. The CDR3 consists of 15 residues. CDR1 and CDR2 from the germline V gene are SQVTM and ANQGSEA. Trimming left V 0 bases short and J 0 bases short, with 9 bases between. CDR3 residues: CSVEDLISSGNTIYF. The CDR3 nucleotides are TGCAGCGTTGAAGATCTGATATCCTCTGGAAACACCATATATTTT.

V gene TRBV15 combines with J gene TRBJ2-2; D gene unclear. Trimming cost V 8 bases and J 0 bases, with 10 bases left between them. Germline-derived CDR1 and CDR2 are LNHNV and YYDKDF (reference sequence). The CDR3 consists of 14 residues. This CDR3 is CATQGTANTGELFF. Here the CDR3 DNA reads TGTGCCACCCAAGGAACAGCGAACACCGGGGAGCTGTTTTTT.

The gene calls are TRBV9 and TRBJ1-1, with D unresolved. Trimming removed 3 bases from V and 2 bases from J, with 11 bases in between. This CDR3 comprises 14 residues. CDR1 and CDR2 (germline): SGDLS, YYNGEE. The CDR3 DNA reads as TGTGCCAGCAGCGAGACCGGGGTTAACACTGAAGCTTTCTTT. Amino acids: CASSETGVNTEAFF.

This chain uses TRBV4-1 with TRBJ1-6; D not resolved. V was shortened by 0 bases and J by 14 bases, with 11 bases between the two germline ends. The CDR3 length is 13 residues. Germline assignment: CDR1 MGHRA and CDR2 YSYEKL. In DNA form, the CDR3 reads TGCGCCAGCAGCCAAGATCTGGGCCGGGCCCTCCACTTT. This sequence encodes CASSQDLGRALHF.

The chain carries TRBV29-1 and TRBJ1-1; no firm D call. The germline CDR1 and CDR2 sequences are SQVTM and ANQGSEA. This CDR3 spans 13 amino acids. The V and J ends lost 1 base and 0 bases respectively, with 6 bases between them. For the CDR3, the DNA is TGCAGCGTTGAAGGACACCTGAACACTGAAGCTTTCTTT. Protein product: CSVEGHLNTEAFF.

This chain uses TRBV6-5 with TRBJ2-5; 8 nucleotides agree with TRBD2. Germline V lookup: CDR1 MNHEY, CDR2 SVGAGI. The CDR3 runs 14 residues. The J segment lost 1 base and the V segment lost 6 bases, leaving 4 bases of the junction unmatched. Written as DNA, the CDR3 is TGTGCCAGCAGACGGCGGGGGGCCCAAGAGACCCAGTACTTC. It codes for CASRRRGAQETQYF.

The chain recombines TRBV20-1 with TRBJ2-5; D uncertain. The CDR3 contains 13 residues. Germline lookup yields CDR1 DFQATT and CDR2 SNEGSKA (reference sequence). V lost 6 bases and J 1 base, leaving 12 bases between the germline ends. This CDR3 reads CSAVLEGQETQYF. In nucleotides, the CDR3 is TGCAGTGCCGTCTTAGAAGGCCAAGAGACCCAGTACTTC.

The CDR3 DNA follows: TGTGCCAGCAAGGAGACTAGCGGGGGTCCGAAGATATCCTACGAGCAGTACTTC. Protein product: CASKETSGGPKISYEQYF. V is TRBV2 and J is TRBJ2-7, with TRBD2 matching over 12 bases. The CDR3 has 18 residues. The germline V gene encodes CDR1 SNHLY and CDR2 FYNNEI. V lost 7 bases to trimming and J lost 1 base; unmatched junction nucleotides: 14.

The V gene is TRBV29-1, the J gene TRBJ2-7; the match to TRBD2 covers 9 bases. V lost 2 bases, J lost 3 bases, and 5 bases stayed unmatched. The CDR3 totals 14 residues. Germline V CDR1 and CDR2: SQVTM, ANQGSEA. CDR3 in amino acids: CSVELLAGSYEQYF. The DNA of the CDR3 is TGCAGCGTTGAACTCCTAGCGGGGAGCTACGAGCAGTACTTC.

This rearrangement joins TRBV10-3 to TRBJ2-3; D uncertain. Trimming removed 9 bases at V and 0 bases at J, with 7 bases between. Germline V gene sequence: CDR1 ENHRY, CDR2 SYGVKD. The CDR3 runs to 12 residues. CDR3 loop: CAILTSTDTQYF. CDR3 nucleotides: TGTGCCATTCTGACTAGCACAGATACGCAGTATTTT.

This clonotype was recorded only once. The gene calls are TRBV20-1 and TRBJ1-2; D is unclear. Germline loops: CDR1 DFQATT, CDR2 SNEGSKA (reference sequence). The CDR3 is 12 residues long. V lost 1 base to trimming and J lost 4 bases, with 7 bases between them. The CDR3: CSARAETYGYTF. CDR3 DNA: TGCAGTGCTAGAGCCGAGACCTATGGCTACACCTTC.

V is TRBV19 and J is TRBJ1-5; unclear D gene. Trimming removed 6 bases at V and 2 bases at J, with 14 bases between. CDR1 is LNHDA and CDR2 is SQIVND in the germline V gene (reference sequence). The length of the CDR3 is 15 residues. The CDR3 here is CASSWTDEGNQPQHF. The CDR3 region has the DNA TGTGCCAGTAGCTGGACGGATGAGGGCAATCAGCCCCAGCATTTT. Using reference TRBV19 and TRBJ1-5 for the parts outside the CDR3, the full variable domain is DGGITQSPKYLFRKEGQNVTLSCEQNLNHDAMYWYRQDPGQGLRLIYYSQIVNDFQKGDIAEGYSVSREKKESFPLTVTSAQKNPTAFYLCASSWTDEGNQPQHFGDGTRLSIL.

J is TRBJ2-7 and V is TRBV13; 7 bases agree with TRBD2. The CDR3 length is 13 residues. The V gene end was trimmed by 4 bases and the J gene end by 2 bases; junction bases not matched to a gene: 2. Per germline, CDR1 PRHDT and CDR2 FYEKMQ (reference sequence). For the CDR3, the DNA is TGTGCCAGCAGCTCGACTAGCCCCTACGAGCAGTACTTC. Protein: CASSSTSPYEQYF.

This chain links TRBV7-3 with TRBJ1-1; weak D call: TRBD1 (5 bases). The germline V gene encodes CDR1 SGHTA and CDR2 FQGTGA. Deletions cut 5 bases from V and 2 bases from J, with 15 bases between. The CDR3 totals 15 residues. The CDR3, as DNA: TGTGCCAGCAGCGTTAGCAGTGGGGGTAACACTGAAGCTTTCTTT. This translates into CASSVSSGGNTEAFF.

This chain joins TRBV20-1 and TRBJ2-7; tentatively, D is TRBD1 or TRBD2 (5 bases each). From germline, CDR1 is DFQATT and CDR2 SNEGSKA (reference sequence). The CDR3 covers 14 residues. The V end was cut by 1 base, the J end by 3 bases, with 13 bases between. The DNA for the CDR3 is TGCAGTGCTAGAGGCCGGGACCATCTCTACGAGCAGTACTTC. Translated: CSARGRDHLYEQYF.